The 32 T cell receptor beta chains below come from one sample, sequenced in a study of blood T cell repertoires in COVID-19. This table comes from immunoSEQ multiplex PCR, and its TCRdb copy is limited to in-frame clones, with some not included. The data show 150,000 to 200,000 clones, around nine tenths seen once. Sequenced input: peripheral blood. The receptors here all came from a man in his 70s with acute or convalescent COVID-19.

The rearrangement links TRBV5-1 to TRBJ2-3; TRBD2 aligns across 7 bases. The CDR3 is made up of 14 amino acids. CDR1 and CDR2 from the germline V gene are SGHRS and YFSETQ. The V gene end was trimmed by 1 base and the J gene end by 4 bases; junction bases not matched to a gene: 3. CDR3 bases: TGCGCCAGCAGCTTGTCGGCGGGAGCAGATACGCAGTATTTT. Its protein product is CASSLSAGADTQYF.

This clone was detected only a few times. V usage is TRBV5-4 and J usage is TRBJ1-2; TRBD1 might be the D (6 bases). V lost 2 bases and J 8 bases, leaving 10 bases between the germline ends. Germline CDR1 reads SGHNT; CDR2 reads YYREEE (reference sequence). This CDR3 is built from 12 residues. The CDR3 region has the DNA TGTGCCAGCAGCTTTAACAGGGCGGGCTACACCTTC. Translation: CASSFNRAGYTF.

This clone turned up a few times. The chain joins TRBV7-8 to TRBJ1-1; D is undetermined. V was clipped by 9 bases and J by 0 bases, with 14 bases between them. CDR3 size: 14 residues. Per germline, CDR1 SGHVS and CDR2 FQNEAQ. The CDR3 protein is CASRPTEMNTEAFF. The CDR3 nucleotides read TGTGCCAGTCGACCCACAGAGATGAACACTGAAGCTTTCTTT.

The genes are TRBV28 and TRBJ2-1; 11 bases are shared with TRBD1. J gave up 5 bases and V 3 bases, and 6 bases lay outside the gene matches. Germline lookup yields CDR1 MDHEN and CDR2 SYDVKM. The CDR3 spans 16 residues. The DNA for the CDR3 is TGTGCCAGCAGTTTGGCCGGGACAGGGGGAAACAATGAGCAGTTCTTC. This sequence encodes CASSLAGTGGNNEQFF.

The rearrangement uses TRBV7-9 and TRBJ1-4, with D uncertain. This CDR3 is 14 amino acids long. With 4 bases removed from V and 5 bases from J, the gap between germline ends came to 11 bases. The germline CDR1 and CDR2 sequences are SEHNR and FQNEAQ (reference sequence). The CDR3 loop reads CASSSRGGNEKLFF. As DNA, the CDR3 is TGTGCCAGCAGCTCCCGCGGAGGCAATGAAAAACTGTTTTTT.

The gene calls are TRBV5-1 and TRBJ2-2; 8 nucleotides agree with TRBD1. Germline CDR1 and CDR2: SGHRS and YFSETQ. After removal of 3 bases from V and 5 bases from J, the junction contained 3 bases not matched to a gene. CDR3 length equals 14 residues. Written as DNA, the CDR3 is TGCGCCAGCAGCTCAGGGGGCCATACCGGGGAGCTGTTTTTT. Its protein is CASSSGGHTGELFF.

V is TRBV6-1 and J is TRBJ2-7, with D uncertain. The CDR3 covers 12 residues. V dropped 8 bases and J dropped 5 bases, with 13 bases sitting between them. Looked up from germline, CDR1 is MNHNS and CDR2 is SASEGT. The CDR3 coding sequence is TGTGCCAGCCTAGAGGCGAGCGACGAGCAGTACTTC. Translating it yields CASLEASDEQYF.

The rearrangement uses TRBV2 and TRBJ2-7; 11 bases fit TRBD2. Germline V gene sequence: CDR1 SNHLY, CDR2 FYNNEI. The CDR3 runs to 14 residues. After removal of 2 bases from V and 6 bases from J, the junction contained 3 bases not matched to a gene. The CDR3 spells CASSEKGLAAEQYF. The CDR3 nucleotides read TGTGCCAGCAGTGAAAAGGGACTAGCGGCCGAGCAGTACTTC.

The chain has TRBV3-1 (or the pseudogene TRBV3-2) and TRBJ2-7, with D unclear. V shed 0 bases and J shed 9 bases, with 15 bases lying between them. Germline lookup yields CDR1 LGHDT and CDR2 YNNKEL (reference sequence). This CDR3 is built from 14 residues. The CDR3 sequence: CASSQDGTARSQYF. The CDR3, as DNA: TGTGCCAGCAGCCAAGATGGTACCGCACGGTCGCAGTACTTC.

This sequence joins TRBV30 and TRBJ1-5, with D possibly TRBD1 on 6 matching bases. Germline V gene sequence: CDR1 GTSNPN, CDR2 SVGIG (reference sequence). This CDR3 is built from 12 residues. Deletions cut 4 bases from V and 6 bases from J, with 10 bases between. The CDR3 reads CAWKGGGQPQHF. CDR3 DNA: TGTGCCTGGAAGGGGGGGGGTCAGCCCCAGCATTTT.

This clone was recorded once. V and J are TRBV10-3 and TRBJ1-1; TRBD1 agrees at 7 bases. V gave up 6 bases and J gave up 4 bases; unmatched junction bases: 8. Germline values: CDR1 ENHRY, CDR2 SYGVKD. The CDR3 sequence is 14 residues long. Here the CDR3 DNA reads TGTGCCATCAGCGCTATCTACAGGGGCACTGAAGCTTTCTTT. Amino acid sequence: CAISAIYRGTEAFF.

In DNA, the CDR3 is TGTGCCAGTAGTATCGTACCCGGGGAATACAATGAGCAGTTCTTC. It is translated as CASSIVPGEYNEQFF. V is TRBV19 and J is TRBJ2-1; D may be TRBD2 (5 bases). Between the trimmed V and J ends, which lost 3 bases and 4 bases, there was a span of 13 bases. This CDR3 is 15 amino acids long. In germline, CDR1 is LNHDA, CDR2 SQIVND (reference sequence).

The chain is built from TRBV5-1 and TRBJ2-5; D might be TRBD1 (5 bases). Germline assignment: CDR1 SGHRS and CDR2 YFSETQ. V shed 0 bases and J shed 2 bases, with 8 bases lying between them. This CDR3 has 14 residues. DNA of the CDR3: TGCGCCAGCAGCTTGGATCCAGGGCAAGAGACCCAGTACTTC. Translation: CASSLDPGQETQYF. The full variable domain, rest sourced from reference TRBV5-1 and TRBJ2-5, is KAGVTQTPRYLIKTRGQQVTLSCSPISGHRSVSWYQQTPGQGLQFLFEYFSETQRNKGNFPGRFSGRQFSNSRSEMNVSTLELGDSALYLCASSLDPGQETQYFGPGTRLLVL.

The chain couples TRBV7-2 to TRBJ1-1; a weak D match, TRBD1 (5 bases). Germline CDR1 and CDR2: SGHTA and FQGNSA. V was trimmed by 1 base and J by 5 bases, leaving 11 bases between them. CDR3 length equals 14 residues. This chain's CDR3 is CASSLVPGMTEAFF. The CDR3 DNA sequence: TGTGCCAGCAGCTTAGTCCCAGGGATGACTGAAGCTTTCTTT. Together with reference TRBV7-2 and TRBJ1-1, the CDR3 gives the full variable domain: GAGVSQSPSNKVTEKGKDVELRCDPISGHTALYWYRQSLGQGLEFLIYFQGNSAPDKSGLPSDRFSAERTGGSVSTLTIQRTQQEDSAVYLCASSLVPGMTEAFFGQGTRLTVV.

The chain joins TRBV15 to TRBJ1-2; the D gene is possibly TRBD1 (6 bases). The CDR3 is made up of 14 amino acids. The ends were cut back, 5 bases at V and 7 bases at J, with 17 bases in the middle. Per the germline V gene, CDR1 is LNHNV and CDR2 is YYDKDF (reference sequence). CDR3 region: CATSYKSQGSGYTF. The CDR3 DNA reads as TGTGCCACCAGCTACAAATCTCAGGGGAGTGGCTACACCTTC.

This chain uses TRBV7-9 with TRBJ1-1; 8 bases match TRBD1. CDR1 is SEHNR and CDR2 is FQNEAQ in the germline V gene (reference sequence). V lost 4 bases, J lost 3 bases, and 7 bases stayed unmatched. This CDR3 is 15 amino acids long. CDR3 bases: TGTGCCAGCAGCTCCCGGACAGGGCTCCACACTGAAGCTTTCTTT. Its protein product is CASSSRTGLHTEAFF.

V usage is TRBV28 and J usage is TRBJ2-7, with a weak D call TRBD1 (6 bases). The CDR3 has 14 amino acids. Germline CDR1 and CDR2: MDHEN and SYDVKM. V lost 5 bases and J 1 base, leaving 12 bases between the germline ends. For the CDR3, the DNA is TGTGCCAGCAGTCCCTGGGACAAATCCTACGAGCAGTACTTC. It is translated as CASSPWDKSYEQYF.

The rearrangement joins TRBV27 to TRBJ2-3; TRBD2 agrees at 8 bases. CDR3 length equals 16 residues. Germline V lookup: CDR1 MNHEY, CDR2 SMNVEV (reference sequence). The ends lost 4 bases at V and 2 bases at J; junction bases unmatched: 8. The CDR3 spells CASSYASGSYTDTQYF. CDR3 nucleotide sequence: TGTGCCAGCAGTTACGCGAGCGGGAGCTACACAGATACGCAGTATTTT.

The rearrangement joins TRBV9 to TRBJ1-2; the D is unclear. In germline, CDR1 is SGDLS, CDR2 YYNGEE. This CDR3 region has 14 residues. Trimming took 4 bases from V and 0 from J, leaving 10 bases between them. The CDR3 sequence is CASSTEASNYGYTF. The DNA of the CDR3 is TGTGCCAGCAGCACTGAGGCGTCTAACTATGGCTACACCTTC. Full variable domain (remainder filled in from reference TRBV9 and TRBJ1-2): DSGVTQTPKHLITATGQRVTLRCSPRSGDLSVYWYQQSLDQGLQFLIQYYNGEERAKGNILERFSAQQFPDLHSELNLSSLELGDSALYFCASSTEASNYGYTFGSGTRLTVV.

This clone occurred once. The chain recombines TRBV5-1 with TRBJ2-7, with TRBD1 matching 7 bases. Germline assignment: CDR1 SGHRS and CDR2 YFSETQ. Trimming took 1 base from V and 3 from J; bases not matched to a gene: 4. The length of the CDR3 is 14 residues. CDR3 sequence reads: CASSLFGTDYEQYF. CDR3 nucleotides: TGCGCCAGCAGCTTGTTTGGGACAGACTACGAGCAGTACTTC.

Here the CDR3 reads CASSRGGSTGELFF. Written as DNA, the CDR3 is TGTGCCAGCAGCCGGGGTGGATCCACCGGGGAGCTGTTTTTT. The rearrangement uses TRBV28 and TRBJ2-2; tentative D call: TRBD2 (5 bases). CDR1 is MDHEN and CDR2 is SYDVKM in the germline V gene. V was trimmed by 6 bases and J by 4 bases, leaving 12 bases between them. The CDR3 totals 14 residues. Complete variable domain (other parts from reference TRBV28 and TRBJ2-2): DVKVTQSSRYLVKRTGEKVFLECVQDMDHENMFWYRQDPGLGLRLIYFSYDVKMKEKGDIPEGYSVSREKKERFSLILESASTNQTSMYLCASSRGGSTGELFFGEGSRLTVL.

The chain combines TRBV5-1 with TRBJ2-3, with 14 bases that match TRBD2. Germline CDR1 and CDR2: SGHRS and YFSETQ. The CDR3 has 17 amino acids. Trimming at V came to 4 bases and at J to 4 bases, leaving 8 bases not matched to a gene. CDR3 in amino acids: CASSPGTSGGGADTQYF. In DNA form, the CDR3 reads TGCGCCAGCAGCCCCGGGACTAGCGGGGGTGGGGCAGATACGCAGTATTTT.

The rearrangement links TRBV3-1 (or the pseudogene TRBV3-2) to TRBJ2-3; D ambiguous. V was trimmed by 6 bases and J by 5 bases, leaving 15 bases between them. Germline V CDR1 and CDR2: LGHDT, YNNKEL (reference sequence). This CDR3 contains 14 residues. The CDR3: CASSRSVERDTQYF. In DNA, the CDR3 is TGTGCCAGCAGTCGAAGTGTAGAAAGAGATACGCAGTATTTT.

The genes are TRBV29-1 and TRBJ1-1; 7 nucleotides align to TRBD1. Unmatched junction bases numbered 11, after V lost 7 bases and J lost 0 bases. Germline CDR1 SQVTM, CDR2 ANQGSEA. This CDR3 is built from 15 residues. The CDR3 nucleotides read TGCAGCGCCGGAGGGGGCTGGGGGATGAACACTGAAGCTTTCTTT. Amino acids: CSAGGGWGMNTEAFF. Supplemented by reference TRBV29-1 and TRBJ1-1, the full variable domain reads SAVISQKPSRDICQRGTSLTIQCQVDSQVTMMFWYRQQPGQSLTLIATANQGSEATYESGFVIDKFPISRPNLTFSTLTVSNMSPEDSSIYLCSAGGGWGMNTEAFFGQGTRLTVV.

The chain employs TRBV5-6 and TRBJ2-7; the D gene is possibly TRBD1 (8 bases). In germline, CDR1 is SGHDT, CDR2 YYEEEE. CDR3 length equals 13 residues. The V gene lost 3 bases and the J gene lost 12 bases, with 19 bases spanning the gap. CDR3 in DNA: TGTGCCAGCAGCTGGGGGGGACAGGAAGTCCCGTACTTC. Encoded protein: CASSWGGQEVPYF.

V and J are TRBV5-4 and TRBJ2-5, with D possibly matching TRBD1 (5 bases). The CDR3 is made up of 14 amino acids. Germline CDR1 is SGHNT and CDR2 is YYREEE (reference sequence). The V end was cut by 0 bases, the J end by 6 bases, with 12 bases between. CDR3 loop: CASSLGQGEKTQYF. The CDR3, as DNA: TGTGCCAGCAGCTTGGGGCAGGGTGAAAAGACCCAGTACTTC. Variable domain in full (rest from reference TRBV5-4 and TRBJ2-5): ETGVTQSPTHLIKTRGQQVTLRCSSQSGHNTVSWYQQALGQGPQFIFQYYREEENGRGNFPPRFSGLQFPNYSSELNVNALELDDSALYLCASSLGQGEKTQYFGPGTRLLVL.

In the case of this clone: This CDR3 is also generated by other DNA sequences in the sample. This rearrangement joins TRBV5-1 to TRBJ2-1; 7 bases agree with TRBD2. Germline CDR1 and CDR2: SGHRS and YFSETQ. V shed 0 bases and J 4 bases; nucleotides not matched to a gene: 4. There are 15 residues in the CDR3. CDR3 region: CASSLGLADYNEQFF. As DNA, the CDR3 is TGCGCCAGCAGCTTGGGGCTAGCGGATTACAATGAGCAGTTCTTC.

The genes are TRBV19 and TRBJ1-1, with TRBD1 matching over 8 bases. Germline-derived CDR1 and CDR2 are LNHDA and SQIVND (reference sequence). The CDR3 extends over 15 amino acids. Trimming at V came to 2 bases and at J to 4 bases, leaving 6 bases not matched to a gene. CDR3 protein: CASSITPGGSTEAFF. In DNA form, the CDR3 reads TGTGCCAGTAGTATAACCCCAGGGGGCTCCACTGAAGCTTTCTTT.

With respect to this clone: The same CDR3 also results from other DNA sequences found in this sample. This rearrangement joins TRBV3-1 (or the pseudogene TRBV3-2) to TRBJ1-6, with a tentative D call TRBD1 (5 bases). Germline V gene sequence: CDR1 LGHDT, CDR2 YNNKEL (reference sequence). The CDR3 extends over 12 amino acids. Trimming cost V 6 bases and J 9 bases, with 9 bases left between them. CDR3: CASSQRGSPLHF. Written as DNA, the CDR3 is TGTGCCAGCAGTCAAAGGGGTTCACCCCTCCACTTT.

This clone occurred once. The J gene is TRBJ1-1, the V gene TRBV6-6, with TRBD1 identical over 7 bases. The germline V gene encodes CDR1 MNHNY and CDR2 SVGAGI (reference sequence). With 5 bases clipped from V and 1 base from J, the junction kept 10 bases outside the gene matches. The CDR3 runs to 16 residues. The DNA for the CDR3 is TGTGCCAGCAGTACCAACAGGGGAGGAACGAACACTGAAGCTTTCTTT. As protein: CASSTNRGGTNTEAFF.

The chain carries TRBV30 and TRBJ2-7, with 8 bases lining up with TRBD1. CDR3 length: 15 residues. Germline CDR1 GTSNPN, CDR2 SVGIG (reference sequence). Trimming at V came to 3 bases and at J to 0 bases, leaving 7 bases not matched to a gene. Written as DNA, the CDR3 is TGTGCCTGGAGCCTAGGACAGGGACCCTCCTACGAGCAGTACTTC. Translated, it gives CAWSLGQGPSYEQYF. Together with reference TRBV30 and TRBJ2-7, the CDR3 gives the full variable domain: SQTIHQWPATLVQPVGSPLSLECTVEGTSNPNLYWYRQAAGRGLQLLFYSVGIGQISSEVPQNLSASRPQDRQFILSSKKLLLSDSGFYLCAWSLGQGPSYEQYFGPGTRLTVT.

The CDR3 nucleotides are TGTGCCAGCAGCCTACAACGCTCTGGAAACACCATATATTTT. The encoded protein is CASSLQRSGNTIYF. The chain uses TRBV3-1 (or the pseudogene TRBV3-2) and TRBJ1-3; D call uncertain. The CDR3 extends over 14 amino acids. Per the germline V gene, CDR1 is LGHDT and CDR2 is YNNKEL (reference sequence). Trimming cost V 4 bases and J 0 bases, with 7 bases left between them.